This T cell receptor beta chain originates from a study of CXCR3-negative and CXCR3-positive naive CD8 T cells. Study observations and caveats: The study found more hydrophobic TRB CDR3s in CXCR3-positive naive cells than in CXCR3-negative naive cells.

About this clonotype: The antigen is undetermined.

Researchers prepared the TRB cDNA libraries using 5' RACE with UMI labels. One entry per CDR3 protein, without DNA, is what TCRdb gives after re-calling the 5' RACE reads. The table lists around 66,000 distinct CDR3 sequences. The CDR3 is 18 residues long. The germline V gene encodes CDR1 SGHAT and CDR2 FQNNGV. The source of this sequence is a human donor in good health. Some clones in this sample may be carry-over from other donors' samples. The rearrangement links TRBV11-2 to TRBJ2-5; TCRdb's D gene call, TRBD2, goes unchecked for lack of DNA. The sample consisted of naive CXCR3+ CD8+ T cells from blood. Subset described: CD45RO-CCR7+CD27+CD95- naive CD8+ T cells expressing CXCR3 (TNR3+). CDR3 in amino acids: CASSPWTSGGRAQETQYF.